Each of the 11 T cell receptor beta chains below was sequenced from the same sample in a study of T-cell reconstitution after alpha-beta-depleted transplantation in children. A library of TCRbeta sequences, prepared with unique molecular identifiers, was generated. Each CDR3 protein gets one entry after TCRdb re-called the PCR reads with MiXCR. Counted here are 360,000 or so distinct CDR3 sequences, over 20% occurring once; the ten biggest clones make up less than 4.5%. The sample here was PBMCs from the stem cell graft donor, taken from the stem cell graft. The receptors were sampled from a human donor who donated a stem cell graft to a child with acute myeloid leukemia.

This clonotype has a handful of counts. The gene calls are TRBV20-1 and TRBJ2-7; 7 positions match TRBD2. The length of the CDR3 is 15 residues. Per germline, CDR1 DFQATT and CDR2 SNEGSKA (reference sequence). Trimming cost V 0 bases and J 1 base; bases outside gene matches: 6. CDR3 loop: CSARESGADSYEQYF. CDR3 nucleotides: TGCAGTGCTAGAGAGAGCGGGGCGGATTCCTACGAGCAGTACTTC.

This clonotype was detected ten times or more. One junction end does not reproduce the germline sequence, and a read error may be involved. The chain recombines TRBV20-1 with TRBJ1-2; D is possibly TRBD1 (6 bases). The CDR3 covers 14 residues. Germline loops: CDR1 DFQATT, CDR2 SNEGSKA (reference sequence). The CDR3 region has the DNA TGCAGTGCAGCCATACTTGGGACATCTAATGGCTACGCCTTC. The encoded protein is CSAAILGTSNGYAF.

CDR3 sequence: CASSSGLAGIYNEQFF. In DNA, the CDR3 is TGTGCCAGCAGTTCCGGACTAGCGGGAATCTACAATGAGCAGTTCTTC. This sequence joins TRBV28 and TRBJ2-1, with 12 bases that match TRBD2. This CDR3 contains 16 residues. Per germline, CDR1 MDHEN and CDR2 SYDVKM. The J segment lost 3 bases and the V segment lost 4 bases, leaving 4 bases of the junction unmatched.

The chain has TRBV5-1 and TRBJ2-1; 8 bases match TRBD2. The V gene's germline CDR1 is SGHRS and CDR2 YFSETQ. V shed 0 bases and J 9 bases; nucleotides not matched to a gene: 8. This CDR3 comprises 15 residues. The CDR3 loop reads CASSLAERGKSEQFF. The CDR3, as DNA: TGCGCCAGCAGCTTGGCCGAGCGGGGGAAGAGTGAGCAGTTCTTC.

This clonotype turned up a few times. The rearrangement links TRBV7-9 to TRBJ2-5; 9 nucleotides align to TRBD2. V shed 5 bases and J 5 bases; nucleotides not matched to a gene: 6. CDR3 length equals 14 residues. Germline V lookup: CDR1 SEHNR, CDR2 FQNEAQ (reference sequence). The CDR3 spells CASSMLAGAETQYF. In DNA, the CDR3 is TGTGCCAGCAGCATGTTAGCGGGAGCGGAGACCCAGTACTTC.

In its sample, this clonotype was seen a few times. CDR3 loop: CASSPGNGYEQYF. In DNA form, the CDR3 reads TGCGCCAGCAGCCCAGGGAACGGCTACGAGCAGTACTTC. The chain links TRBV5-1 to TRBJ2-7; D is possibly TRBD1 (5 bases). V was clipped by 4 bases and J by 3 bases, with 11 bases between them. The CDR3 is made up of 13 amino acids. Germline V CDR1 and CDR2: SGHRS, YFSETQ.

Concerning this clonotype: A read error is possible here, since a much larger clone lies one base away. In DNA, the CDR3 is TGTGCCAGCAGTTTAAGGTCCGAGCAGTTCTTC. Translated: CASSLRSEQFF. The chain is built from TRBV28 and TRBJ2-1; D gene uncertain. V was cut by 2 bases and J by 10 bases, with 6 bases left in between. This CDR3 is 11 amino acids long. Germline assignment: CDR1 MDHEN and CDR2 SYDVKM.

This clonotype was counted only a few times. The chain links TRBV12-3 or TRBV12-4 to TRBJ2-7; 9 bases are shared with TRBD1. The CDR3 has 13 residues. Trimming cost V 6 bases and J 2 bases; bases outside gene matches: 2. CDR3 amino acids: CASRDRGAYEQYF. CDR3 DNA sequence: TGTGCCAGCAGGGACAGGGGCGCCTACGAGCAGTACTTC.

As regards this clonotype: Sequence at one end of the junction differs from germline and may be a read error. The rearrangement joins TRBV20-1 to TRBJ2-5; D remains ambiguous. The germline gives CDR1 DFQATT, CDR2 SNEGSKA (reference sequence). This CDR3 has 15 amino acids. CDR3: CCAQDPMGNQETQYF. In DNA form, the CDR3 reads TGCTGTGCTCAGGACCCTATGGGGAACCAAGAGACCCAGTACTTC.

V is TRBV15 and J is TRBJ2-7; D is unclear. V was trimmed by 0 bases and J by 0 bases, leaving 9 bases between them. CDR3 length: 15 amino acids. Germline values: CDR1 LNHNV, CDR2 YYDKDF (reference sequence). CDR3 DNA: TGTGCCACCAGCAGAGATAACATCTTCTCCTACGAGCAGTACTTC. It yields the protein CATSRDNIFSYEQYF.

This clonotype was recorded at least ten times. One junction end does not reproduce the germline sequence, and a read error may be involved. The CDR3 reads CSGRQADSPLHF. The CDR3 region has the DNA TGCAGTGGTAGACAGGCGGATTCACCCCTCCACTTT. The chain uses TRBV20-1 and TRBJ1-6; TRBD1 might be the D (6 bases). Germline V gene sequence: CDR1 DFQATT, CDR2 SNEGSKA (reference sequence). The CDR3 totals 12 residues.